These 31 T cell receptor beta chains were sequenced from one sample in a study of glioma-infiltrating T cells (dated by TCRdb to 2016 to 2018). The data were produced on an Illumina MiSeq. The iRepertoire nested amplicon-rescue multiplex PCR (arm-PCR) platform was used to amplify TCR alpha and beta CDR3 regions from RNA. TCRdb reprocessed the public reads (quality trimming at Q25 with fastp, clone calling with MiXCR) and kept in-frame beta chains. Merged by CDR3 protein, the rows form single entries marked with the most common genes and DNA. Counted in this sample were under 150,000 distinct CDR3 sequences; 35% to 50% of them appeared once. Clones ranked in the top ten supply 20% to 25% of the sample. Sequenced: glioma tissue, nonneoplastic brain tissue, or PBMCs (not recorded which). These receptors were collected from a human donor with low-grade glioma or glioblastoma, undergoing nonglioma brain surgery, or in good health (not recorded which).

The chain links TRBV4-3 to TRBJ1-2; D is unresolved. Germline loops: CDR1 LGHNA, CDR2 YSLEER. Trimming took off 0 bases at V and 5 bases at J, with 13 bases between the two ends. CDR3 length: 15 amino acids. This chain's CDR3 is CASSQDNIGLYGYTF. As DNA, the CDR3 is TGCGCCAGCAGCCAAGATAATATCGGGTTGTATGGCTACACCTTC.

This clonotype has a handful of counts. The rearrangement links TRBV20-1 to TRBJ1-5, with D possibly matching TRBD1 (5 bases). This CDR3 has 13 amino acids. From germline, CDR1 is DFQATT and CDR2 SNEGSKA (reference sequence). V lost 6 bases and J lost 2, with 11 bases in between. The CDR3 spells CSALGGGNQPQHF. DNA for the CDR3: TGCAGTGCGTTGGGAGGGGGCAATCAGCCCCAGCATTTT.

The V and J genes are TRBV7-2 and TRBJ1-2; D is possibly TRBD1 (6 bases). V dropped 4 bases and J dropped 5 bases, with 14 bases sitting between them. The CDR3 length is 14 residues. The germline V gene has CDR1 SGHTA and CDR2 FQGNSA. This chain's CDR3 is CASSSYRVGYGYTF. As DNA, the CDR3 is TGTGCCAGCAGCTCCTACAGGGTCGGGTATGGCTACACCTTC.

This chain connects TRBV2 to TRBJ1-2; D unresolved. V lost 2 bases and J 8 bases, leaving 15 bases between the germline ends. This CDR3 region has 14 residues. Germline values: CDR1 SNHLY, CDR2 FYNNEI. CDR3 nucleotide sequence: TGTGCCAGCAGTGAACGTCTAAACCCACGAGGCTACACCTTC. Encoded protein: CASSERLNPRGYTF.

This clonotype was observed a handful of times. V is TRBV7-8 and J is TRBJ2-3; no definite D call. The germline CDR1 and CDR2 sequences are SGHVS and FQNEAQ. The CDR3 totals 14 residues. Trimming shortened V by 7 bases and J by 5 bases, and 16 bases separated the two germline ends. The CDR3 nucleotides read TGTGCCAGCACCTATACCGCCGGCAGAGATACGCAGTATTTT. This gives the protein CASTYTAGRDTQYF.

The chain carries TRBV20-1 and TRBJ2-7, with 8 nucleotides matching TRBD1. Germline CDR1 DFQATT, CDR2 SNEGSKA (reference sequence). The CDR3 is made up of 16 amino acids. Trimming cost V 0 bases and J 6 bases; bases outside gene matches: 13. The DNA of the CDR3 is TGCAGTGCTAGAGATCTCCGGGGACAGGAAGCCCTCGAGCAGTACTTC. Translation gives CSARDLRGQEALEQYF.

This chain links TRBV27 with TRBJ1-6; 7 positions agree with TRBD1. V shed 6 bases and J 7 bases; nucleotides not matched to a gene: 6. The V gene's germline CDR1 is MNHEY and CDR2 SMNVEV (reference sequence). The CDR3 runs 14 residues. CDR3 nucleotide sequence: TGTGCCAGCAGGCGGGACAGAACAAATTCACCCCTCCACTTT. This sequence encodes CASRRDRTNSPLHF.

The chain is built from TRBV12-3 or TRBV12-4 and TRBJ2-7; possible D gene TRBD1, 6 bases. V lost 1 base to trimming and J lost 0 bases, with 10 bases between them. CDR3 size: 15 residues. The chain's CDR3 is CASSLDQGSSYEQYF. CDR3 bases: TGTGCCAGCAGTTTAGACCAGGGGAGCTCCTACGAGCAGTACTTC.

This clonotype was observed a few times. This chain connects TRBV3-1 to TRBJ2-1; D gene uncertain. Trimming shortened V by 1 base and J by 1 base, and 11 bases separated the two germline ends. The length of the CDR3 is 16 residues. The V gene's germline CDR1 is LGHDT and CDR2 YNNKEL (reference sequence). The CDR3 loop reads CASSQAGRRSYNEQFF. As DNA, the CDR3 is TGTGCCAGCAGCCAAGCGGGTAGACGGTCCTACAATGAGCAGTTCTTC.

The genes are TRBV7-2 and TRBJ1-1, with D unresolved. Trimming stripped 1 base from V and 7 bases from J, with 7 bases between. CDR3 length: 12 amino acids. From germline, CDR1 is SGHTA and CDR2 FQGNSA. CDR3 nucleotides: TGTGCCAGCAGCTTAGACAGTAATGAAGCTTTCTTT. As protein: CASSLDSNEAFF.

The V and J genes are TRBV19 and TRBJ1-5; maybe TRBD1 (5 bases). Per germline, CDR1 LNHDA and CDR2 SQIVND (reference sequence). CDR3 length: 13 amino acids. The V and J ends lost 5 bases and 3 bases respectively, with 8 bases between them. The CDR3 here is CASSDRLNQPQHF. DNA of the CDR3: TGTGCCAGTAGTGACAGACTCAATCAGCCCCAGCATTTT. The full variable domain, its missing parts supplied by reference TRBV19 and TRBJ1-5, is DGGITQSPKYLFRKEGQNVTLSCEQNLNHDAMYWYRQDPGQGLRLIYYSQIVNDFQKGDIAEGYSVSREKKESFPLTVTSAQKNPTAFYLCASSDRLNQPQHFGDGTRLSIL.

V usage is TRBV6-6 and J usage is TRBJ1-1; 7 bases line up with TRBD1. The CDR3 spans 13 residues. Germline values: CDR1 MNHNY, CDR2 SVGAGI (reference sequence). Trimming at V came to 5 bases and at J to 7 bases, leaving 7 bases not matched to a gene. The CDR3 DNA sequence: TGTGCCAGCAGTAACAGGGGACACAGTGAAGCTTTCTTT. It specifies CASSNRGHSEAFF.

As DNA, the CDR3 is TGCAGTGCTAGGACATCGACAGGGGGCGAGCAGTACTTC. This codes for CSARTSTGGEQYF. This chain connects TRBV20-1 to TRBJ2-7, with 9 bases aligning to TRBD1. Germline lookup yields CDR1 DFQATT and CDR2 SNEGSKA (reference sequence). Trimming at V came to 3 bases and at J to 6 bases, leaving 6 bases not matched to a gene. The CDR3 covers 13 residues.

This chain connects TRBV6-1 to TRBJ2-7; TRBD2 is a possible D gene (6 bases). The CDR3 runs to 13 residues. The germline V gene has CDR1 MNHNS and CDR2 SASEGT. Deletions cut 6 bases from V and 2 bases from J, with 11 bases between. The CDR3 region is CASRGGGTYEQYF. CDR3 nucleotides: TGTGCCAGCAGGGGAGGAGGGACCTACGAGCAGTACTTC.

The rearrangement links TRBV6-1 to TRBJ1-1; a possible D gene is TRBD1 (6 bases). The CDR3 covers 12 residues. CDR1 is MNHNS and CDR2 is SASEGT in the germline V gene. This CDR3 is CVSTGMNTEAFF. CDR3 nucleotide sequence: TGTGTCTCTACAGGGATGAACACTGAAGCTTTCTTT.

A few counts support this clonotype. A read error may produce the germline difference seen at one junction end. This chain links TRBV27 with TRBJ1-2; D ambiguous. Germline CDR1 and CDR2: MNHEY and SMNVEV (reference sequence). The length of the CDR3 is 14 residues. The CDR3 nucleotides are TGTGCCAGCAGTTTAAGAACAGTCGGCTATGGCTGCACCTTC. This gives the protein CASSLRTVGYGCTF.

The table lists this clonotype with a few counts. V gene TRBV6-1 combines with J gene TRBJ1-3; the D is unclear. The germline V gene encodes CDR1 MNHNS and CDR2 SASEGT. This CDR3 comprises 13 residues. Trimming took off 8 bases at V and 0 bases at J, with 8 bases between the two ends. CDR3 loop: CASVVTSGNTIYF. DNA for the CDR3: TGTGCCAGCGTCGTCACCTCTGGAAACACCATATATTTT.

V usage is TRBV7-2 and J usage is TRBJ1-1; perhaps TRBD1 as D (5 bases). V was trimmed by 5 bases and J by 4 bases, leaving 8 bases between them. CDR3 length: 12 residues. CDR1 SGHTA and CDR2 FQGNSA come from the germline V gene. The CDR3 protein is CASSRGTTEAFF. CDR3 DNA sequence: TGTGCCAGCAGCAGGGGAACCACTGAAGCTTTCTTT.

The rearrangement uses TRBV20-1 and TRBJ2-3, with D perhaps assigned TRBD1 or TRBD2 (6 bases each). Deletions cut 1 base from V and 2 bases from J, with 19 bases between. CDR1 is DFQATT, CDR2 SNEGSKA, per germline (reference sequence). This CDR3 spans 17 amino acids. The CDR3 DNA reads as TGCAGTGCTAGAGGCCTGGGGGGCCGAATGAACACAGATACGCAGTATTTT. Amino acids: CSARGLGGRMNTDTQYF.

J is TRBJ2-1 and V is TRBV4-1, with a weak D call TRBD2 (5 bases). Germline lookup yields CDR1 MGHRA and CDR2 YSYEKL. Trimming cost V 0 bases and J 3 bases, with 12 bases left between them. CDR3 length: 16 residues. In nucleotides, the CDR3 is TGCGCCAGCAGCCAAGATCGTGGCACTAGCTACAATGAGCAGTTCTTC. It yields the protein CASSQDRGTSYNEQFF.

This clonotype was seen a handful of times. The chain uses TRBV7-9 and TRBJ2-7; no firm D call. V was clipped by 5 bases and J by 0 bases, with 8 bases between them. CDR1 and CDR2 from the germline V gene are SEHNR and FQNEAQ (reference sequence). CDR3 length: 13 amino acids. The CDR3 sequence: CASSPYSSYEQYF. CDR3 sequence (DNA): TGTGCCAGCAGCCCGTACAGCTCCTACGAGCAGTACTTC.

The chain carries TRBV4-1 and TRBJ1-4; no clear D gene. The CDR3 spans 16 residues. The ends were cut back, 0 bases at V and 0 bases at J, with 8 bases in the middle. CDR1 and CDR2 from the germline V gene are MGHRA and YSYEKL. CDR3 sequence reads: CASSQEGWTTNEKLFF. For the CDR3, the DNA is TGCGCCAGCAGCCAAGAGGGTTGGACAACTAATGAAAAACTGTTTTTT.

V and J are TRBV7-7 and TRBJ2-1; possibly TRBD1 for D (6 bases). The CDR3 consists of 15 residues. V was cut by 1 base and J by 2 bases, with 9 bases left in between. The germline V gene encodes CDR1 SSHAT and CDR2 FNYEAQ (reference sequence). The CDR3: CASSLGRGTYNEQFF. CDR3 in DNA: TGTGCCAGCAGCTTAGGCAGGGGCACCTACAATGAGCAGTTCTTC. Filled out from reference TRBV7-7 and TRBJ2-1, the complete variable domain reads GAGVSQSPRYKVTKRGQDVTLRCDPISSHATLYWYQQALGQGPEFLTYFNYEAQPDKSGLPSDRFSAERPEGSISTLTIQRTEQRDSAMYRCASSLGRGTYNEQFFGPGTRLTVL.

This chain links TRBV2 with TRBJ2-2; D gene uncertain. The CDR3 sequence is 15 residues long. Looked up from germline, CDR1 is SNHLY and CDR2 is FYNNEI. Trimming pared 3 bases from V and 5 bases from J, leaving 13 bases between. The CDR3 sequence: CASSDETPRTGELFF. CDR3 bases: TGTGCCAGCAGTGATGAAACCCCGAGGACCGGGGAGCTGTTTTTT.

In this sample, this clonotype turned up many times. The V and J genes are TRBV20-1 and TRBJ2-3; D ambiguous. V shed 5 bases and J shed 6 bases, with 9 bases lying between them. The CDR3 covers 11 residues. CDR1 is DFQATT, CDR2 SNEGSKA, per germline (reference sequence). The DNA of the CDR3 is TGCAGTGCTGTTTGGCCGGATACGCAGTATTTT. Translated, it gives CSAVWPDTQYF.

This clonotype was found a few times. The CDR3, as DNA: TGTGCCAGCAGCCAAGGGGCGGGGTACAATGAGCAGTTCTTC. Residues: CASSQGAGYNEQFF. The V call is TRBV4-2, the J call TRBJ2-1, with D possibly TRBD2 on 6 matching bases. V was pared by 1 base and J by 4 bases, with 8 bases between. CDR1 LGHNA and CDR2 YNFKEQ come from the germline V gene. The CDR3 covers 14 residues.

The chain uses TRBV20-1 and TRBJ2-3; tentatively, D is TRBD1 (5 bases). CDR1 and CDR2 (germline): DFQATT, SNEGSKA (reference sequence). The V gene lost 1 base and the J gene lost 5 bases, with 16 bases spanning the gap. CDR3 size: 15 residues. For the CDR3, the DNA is TGCAGTGCTAGAGTTCTCGGCAGGGCCGGAGATACGCAGTATTTT. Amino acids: CSARVLGRAGDTQYF.

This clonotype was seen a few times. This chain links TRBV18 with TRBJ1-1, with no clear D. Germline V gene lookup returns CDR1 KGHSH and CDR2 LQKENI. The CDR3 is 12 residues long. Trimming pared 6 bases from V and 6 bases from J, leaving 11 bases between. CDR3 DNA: TGTGCCAGCTCCGGCGAGGTCCCTGAAGCTTTCTTT. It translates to CASSGEVPEAFF.

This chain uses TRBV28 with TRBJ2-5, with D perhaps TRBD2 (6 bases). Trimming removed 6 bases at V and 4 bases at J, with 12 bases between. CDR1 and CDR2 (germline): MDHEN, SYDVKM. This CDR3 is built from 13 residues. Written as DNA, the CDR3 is TGTGCCAGCAGCGAGGGGAGGCGAGAGACCCAGTACTTC. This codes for CASSEGRRETQYF.

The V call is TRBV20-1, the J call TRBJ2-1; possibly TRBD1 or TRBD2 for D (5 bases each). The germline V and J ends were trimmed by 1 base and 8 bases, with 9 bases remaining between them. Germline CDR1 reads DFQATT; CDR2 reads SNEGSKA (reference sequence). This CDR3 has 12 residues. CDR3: CSARVGVDEQFF. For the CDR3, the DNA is TGCAGTGCTAGAGTGGGGGTAGATGAGCAGTTCTTC.

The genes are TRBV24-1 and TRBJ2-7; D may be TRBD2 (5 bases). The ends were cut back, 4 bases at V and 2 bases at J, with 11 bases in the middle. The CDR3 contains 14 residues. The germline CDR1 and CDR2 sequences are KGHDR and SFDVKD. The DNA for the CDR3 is TGTGCCACCAGTGACTCCTCGGGGACCTACGAGCAGTACTTC. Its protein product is CATSDSSGTYEQYF.